This TCR beta chain was captured by sequencing in a study of cytomegalovirus exposure and HLA in healthy donors. Study findings and constraints: TCR beta V- and J-gene trimming was later associated with a missense DCLRE1C variant. Later findings reportedly placed an Asian-associated ancestry cluster below the approximately 670-donor mean for N-insertions.

The J segment lost 8 bases and the V segment lost 5 bases, leaving 29 bases of the junction unmatched. CDR3 length equals 22 residues. Germline CDR1 reads MDHEN; CDR2 reads SYDVKM. Primers for the PCR totalled 60 Vbeta and 13 Jbeta. Data came from immunoSEQ multiplex PCR; TCRdb stores just in-frame clones and leaves some out. The sample lists some 150,000 clones; more than 80% were seen once. As for this clone: Its cognate antigen is unknown.

This clonotype was obtained from a woman aged 18-29 years in good health and CMV-seronegative. This sequence joins TRBV28 and TRBJ2-1, with TRBD2 matching over 11 bases. The sample taken for sequencing was PBMCs. The DNA for the CDR3 is TGTGCCAGCAGTCCCTTTGATGGACAGGGTAGTAGCGGGAGGGCCATCTTTGATGAGCAGTTCTTC. It is translated as CASSPFDGQGSSGRAIFDEQFF.